This T cell receptor beta chain was sequenced for a study of blood T cell repertoires in COVID-19 (dated by TCRdb to about 2020). Describing the broader study: Samples from collaborators originated in the United States, Italy and Spain and spanned both the acute and convalescent phases of COVID-19. The material from the prospective study consisted of cDNA or gDNA derived from T cells, B-cell-depleted T cells, or PBMCs. Subjects who had been exposed to COVID-19, were actively infected with it, or had recovered from it provided the deeply sampled blood TCRbeta repertoires that made up the dataset. A freely available public database, intended as a resource for researchers studying the immune response to SARS-CoV-2, is where the repertoires were released. Where available, HLA class I and class II types were obtained from metadata supplied by the sample provider rather than from assay-based typing. Samples came from the ongoing ImmuneRACE study (first 160 participants) plus 1,254 subjects from 6 global collaborators. Sample metadata almost always included a de-identified subject ID, COVID-19 status, age in years and sex. Points the paper makes about the study in general: Clinical and demographic metadata were provided uncurated, with the amount varying by source and participant.

Whole blood was collected in K2EDTA tubes by collaborating institutions according to the institutions' own protocols. For TCRbeta analysis, collaborators shipped samples as frozen whole blood, isolated PBMCs, or DNA extracted from either of those sample types. The germline ends are 10 bases apart after V is trimmed by 4 bases and J by 0 bases. The germline V gene supplies CDR1 MNHEY and CDR2 SVGAGI. The CDR3 has 14 amino acids, counting the end cysteine and phenylalanine. The DNA shown is the 42-base CDR3, in frame from base 1. The count of this clone is one. Its antigen is still unknown. No base-level quality is on record; no much larger clone is a single base apart. TCRbeta CDR3 regions were amplified from genomic DNA by means of the immunoSEQ Assay, a bias-controlled multiplex PCR. In the paper's pipeline: Within the assay, amplification of reference gene primers was used to estimate how many nucleated cells each sample contained. To quantify the absolute abundance of each unique TCRbeta CDR3 rearrangement, sequence reads were collapsed and filtered. For each sample, productive Simpson clonality was calculated by taking the square root of Simpson's diversity index across productive rearrangements. The immuneACCESS repertoire file appears here via TCRdb, limited to in-frame rearrangements. These files lack a portion of the clones; in checked studies, under half of the deficit traces to unresolved V genes, and the cause of the others is not known. The DNA gave D and trimming, while V, J and clone size come from that table. The sample table holds about 86,000 clones, of which over 70% were seen once. The ten biggest clones cover more than 25% of the sample.

The chain employs TRBV6-5 and TRBJ2-7; TRBD2 is a weak D gene call, 6 bases matching. Sequencing was carried out using peripheral blood. This TCR came from an elderly woman with active or convalescent COVID-19. The nucleotide sequence is TGTGCCAGCAGTTCGACTAGTAGCTCCTACGAGCAGTACTTC. Its protein product is CASSSTSSSYEQYF.